This T cell receptor beta chain was profiled in a study of blood T cell repertoires in COVID-19. For the study at large: Samples representing acute and convalescent COVID-19 were sourced from the United States, Italy and Spain. Sources were T cells, B-cell-depleted T cells, or PBMCs; the material itself was cDNA or gDNA.

Source study methods: By means of reference gene primer amplification, nucleated cell counts were estimated. Assay: immunoSEQ multiplex PCR; the TCRdb copy retains only in-frame clones and omits some. V, J and clone size are those of that table, while D and trimming were read from the DNA. The sample contains around 210,000 clones, 80% of which appear only once. This clone was seen once. CDR1 is KGHDR and CDR2 is SFDVKD in the germline V gene. The V end lost 3 bases, the J end lost 3 bases, and 8 bases lay between the germline ends. This CDR3 has 14 residues. This TCR was sampled from a woman in her seventies with acute or convalescent COVID-19. The sequenced material came from peripheral blood. V is TRBV24-1 and J is TRBJ1-5; D call uncertain. The CDR3 spells CATSDDGINQPQHF. DNA for the CDR3: TGTGCCACCAGTGATGACGGGATCAATCAGCCCCAGCATTTT.